This T cell receptor (beta chain) was retrieved from a study of blood T cells in healthy people across ages (dated by TCRdb to between 2014 and 2017). About the investigation overall: Template switching captured roughly one uniquely barcoded TCR beta cDNA molecule per two T cells in model experiments. The study measured age-related changes in TCR beta repertoire diversity using deep sequencing normalized with unique cDNA molecular identifiers. Using the same blood draw, the study looked at two additional independent replicas of 1 million unique cDNA reads for two donors, one aged 18 to 30 and the other aged 80 or older. Donors were grouped into four age groups: young (average 16 years), middle-aged (approximately 41), aged (approximately 67) and long-lived (about 82). Donors of different ages were randomly distributed across sequencing lanes to avoid experimental bias. Results and caveats for the whole study, not just this receptor: As age increased, observed TCR beta diversity per million T cells dropped in a roughly linear way, and a significant reduction was already evident by age about 40. Estimates of total diversity from one million sequenced T cells were regarded as lower bounds and underestimates. Because profiling used bulk unsorted PBMCs, naive and antigen-experienced compartments could not be compared conclusively. The percentage of naive T cells measured by flow cytometry correlated strongly with observed TCR beta diversity. The CMV infection status of donors was not known, potentially confounding age-related changes in expanded clonotypes. Compared with the aged group, the long-lived group had more naive CD4+ T cells, fewer expanded clones and increased TCR diversity, a pattern suggesting age selection.

The library relied on 5' RACE. Sequencing took place on an Illumina HiSeq 2500. A second roughly 6 to 11 cycle PCR used a sample-barcoded 5' primer and a J-beta primer mix. A template-switch 5' adaptor carrying 12 random nucleotides introduced a unique molecular identifier onto each TCR beta cDNA molecule. Each sample yielded at least 3 million CDR3-containing paired-end reads. All of the RNA was converted into first-strand cDNA using the Mint cDNA synthesis kit, with a TRBC-specific oligonucleotide serving as the primer. After uracil-DNA glycosylase treatment, a first 18-cycle PCR used universal primers M1SS and BC2_uni_R on all cDNA. Per the authors' processing: For normalization, 1 million high-quality reads were randomly selected from each sample, with every read carrying a distinct molecular identifier. Instead of being binned into consensus sequences, reads with shared molecular identifiers were discarded. MiTCR, set to a Q25 quality threshold and the strictest error-elimination algorithm, was used for CDR3 identification, clonotype clustering and error correction. A nonparametric unseen species model with Euler transformation was used to estimate a lower bound on total TCR beta diversity. The public sequencing data were trimmed at Q25 with fastp and processed into clonotypes with MiXCR by TCRdb, which kept only in-frame beta chains. Each CDR3 protein gets just one entry, which takes the most common genes and DNA from the rows behind it. TCRdb's processing, not the study's, gives the V and J calls here. Present in this sample are more than 1,400,000 distinct CDR3 sequences, around two fifths of which were seen just once. In total, the top ten clones hold 7.9% of the sample.

As concerns this clonotype: The antigen it binds to is not known. Base qualities are not recorded, but no much larger clone differs from it by a single base.

Systemically healthy Caucasian individuals from Russia, roughly 40 in total and aged 6 to 90 years, were included as donors. Each donor gave 8 to 10 milliliters of peripheral blood, drawn into EDTA-treated Vacutainer tubes. Ficoll-Paque density-gradient centrifugation was used to isolate PBMCs, with at least 7 million obtained per sample. Total RNA, at least 5.5 micrograms per sample, was extracted from PBMCs with Trizol reagent. For every donor, an aliquot of PBMCs went through flow cytometry to measure the percentages of naive CD45RAhigh/CD27high T cells. Sample: blood. The sequence derives from a woman aged 18-35 years in good health.

The nucleotide sequence is TGTGCCAGCAGTGAACGGACTAGCGGTAACAATGAGCAGTACTTC. Its coded protein is CASSERTSGNNEQYF. The chain is made from TRBV6-1 and TRBJ2-7, with 10 bases aligning to TRBD2. The CDR3 measures 15 amino acids from cysteine to phenylalanine. Just CDR3 DNA is preserved here, 45 bases in frame from base 1. Taken from the germline V gene, the CDR1 and CDR2 loops are MNHNS and SASEGT. Trimming takes 2 bases off V and 7 bases off J; junction bases not matched to a gene: 8.